This TCR beta chain was profiled in a study of blood T cell repertoires in COVID-19. CDR1 is MDHEN, CDR2 SYDVKM, per germline. This CDR3 contains 15 residues. Trimming cost V 7 bases and J 0 bases; bases outside gene matches: 4. Produced via immunoSEQ multiplex PCR; TCRdb's table is partial and in-frame only. The sample lists 350,000 to 500,000 clones, about 88% occurring once. The chain uses TRBV28 and TRBJ2-2; 8 bases are shared with TRBD2. The TCR was taken from a woman aged 18-35 years who had been exposed to COVID-19. Sequencing was performed on PBMCs or T cells enriched from blood (not recorded which). CDR3 bases: TGTGCCAGCACTCCAGCGGGGGCGAACACCGGGGAGCTGTTTTTT. Protein product: CASTPAGANTGELFF.